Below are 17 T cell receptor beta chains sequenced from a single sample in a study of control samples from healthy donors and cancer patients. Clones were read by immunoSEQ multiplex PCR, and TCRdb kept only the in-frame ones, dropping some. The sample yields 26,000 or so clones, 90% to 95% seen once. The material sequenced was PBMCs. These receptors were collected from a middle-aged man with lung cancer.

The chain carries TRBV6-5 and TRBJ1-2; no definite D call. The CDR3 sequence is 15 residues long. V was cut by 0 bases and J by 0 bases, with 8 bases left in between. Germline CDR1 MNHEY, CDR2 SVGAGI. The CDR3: CASSYSQISNYGYTF. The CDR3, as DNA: TGTGCCAGCAGTTACTCCCAGATATCTAACTATGGCTACACCTTC.

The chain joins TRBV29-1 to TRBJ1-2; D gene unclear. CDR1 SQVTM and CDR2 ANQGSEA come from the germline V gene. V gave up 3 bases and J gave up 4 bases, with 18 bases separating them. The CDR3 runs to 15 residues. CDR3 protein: CSVDGGEGRAYGYTF. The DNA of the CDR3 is TGCAGCGTTGACGGCGGTGAGGGTAGGGCCTATGGCTACACCTTC.

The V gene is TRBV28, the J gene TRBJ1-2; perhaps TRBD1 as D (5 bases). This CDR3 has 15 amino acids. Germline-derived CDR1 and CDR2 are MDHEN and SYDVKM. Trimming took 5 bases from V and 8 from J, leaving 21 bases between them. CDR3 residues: CASSRFGARDRGYTF. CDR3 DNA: TGTGCCAGCAGTCGGTTTGGGGCCAGGGACCGGGGCTACACCTTC.

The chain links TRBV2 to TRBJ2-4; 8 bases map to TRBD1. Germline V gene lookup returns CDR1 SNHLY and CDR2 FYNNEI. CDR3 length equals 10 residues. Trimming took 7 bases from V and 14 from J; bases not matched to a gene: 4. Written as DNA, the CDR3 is TGTGCCAGCAAACTGGGACAGGAGTACTTC. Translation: CASKLGQEYF.

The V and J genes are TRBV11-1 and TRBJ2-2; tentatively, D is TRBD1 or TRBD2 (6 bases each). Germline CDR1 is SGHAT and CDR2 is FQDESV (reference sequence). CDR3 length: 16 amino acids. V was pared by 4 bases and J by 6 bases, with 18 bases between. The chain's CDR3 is CASSYPEGGNAGELFF. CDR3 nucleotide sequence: TGTGCCAGCAGCTACCCGGAGGGGGGTAACGCCGGGGAGCTGTTTTTT.

The DNA for the CDR3 is TGTGCCAGCTCACCAGGGACAGGGGGGACGAGCACTGAAGCTTTCTTT. It encodes CASSPGTGGTSTEAFF. This sequence joins TRBV18 and TRBJ1-1, with TRBD1 matching 11 bases. The CDR3 consists of 16 residues. V shed 2 bases, J shed 4 bases, and the junction held 6 bases outside the gene matches. CDR1 is KGHSH and CDR2 is LQKENI in the germline V gene.

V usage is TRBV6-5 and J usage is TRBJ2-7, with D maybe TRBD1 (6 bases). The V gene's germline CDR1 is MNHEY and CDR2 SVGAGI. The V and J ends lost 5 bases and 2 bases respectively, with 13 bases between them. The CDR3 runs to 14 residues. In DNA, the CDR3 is TGTGCCAGCAGTCTCAGGGGCCCCACCTACGAGCAGTACTTC. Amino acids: CASSLRGPTYEQYF.

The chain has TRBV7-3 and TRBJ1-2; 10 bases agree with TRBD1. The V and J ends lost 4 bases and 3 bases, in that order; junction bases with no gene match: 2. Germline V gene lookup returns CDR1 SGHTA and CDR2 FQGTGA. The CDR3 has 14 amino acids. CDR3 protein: CASSSGQGDYGYTF. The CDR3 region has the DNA TGTGCCAGCAGCTCCGGACAGGGGGACTATGGCTACACCTTC. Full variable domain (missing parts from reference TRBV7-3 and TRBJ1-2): GAGVSQTPSNKVTEKGKYVELRCDPISGHTALYWYRQSLGQGPEFLIYFQGTGAADDSGLPNDRFFAVRPEGSVSTLKIQRTERGDSAVYLCASSSGQGDYGYTFGSGTRLTVV.

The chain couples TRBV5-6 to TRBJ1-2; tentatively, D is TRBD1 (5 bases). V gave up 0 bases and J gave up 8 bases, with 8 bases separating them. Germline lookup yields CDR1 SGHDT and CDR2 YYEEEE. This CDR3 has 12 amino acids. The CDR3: CASSLVRGGYTF. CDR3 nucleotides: TGTGCCAGCAGCTTGGTTAGGGGAGGCTACACCTTC.

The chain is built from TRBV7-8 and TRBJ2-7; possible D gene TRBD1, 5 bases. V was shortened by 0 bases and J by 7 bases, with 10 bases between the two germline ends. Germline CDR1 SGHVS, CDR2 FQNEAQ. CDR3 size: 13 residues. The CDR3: CASSLAVAGEQYF. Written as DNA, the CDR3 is TGTGCCAGCAGCTTAGCGGTAGCAGGGGAGCAGTACTTC. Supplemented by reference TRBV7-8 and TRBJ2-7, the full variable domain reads GAGVSQSPRYKVAKRGQDVALRCDPISGHVSLFWYQQALGQGPEFLTYFQNEAQLDKSGLPSDRFFAERPEGSVSTLKIQRTQQEDSAVYLCASSLAVAGEQYFGPGTRLTVT.

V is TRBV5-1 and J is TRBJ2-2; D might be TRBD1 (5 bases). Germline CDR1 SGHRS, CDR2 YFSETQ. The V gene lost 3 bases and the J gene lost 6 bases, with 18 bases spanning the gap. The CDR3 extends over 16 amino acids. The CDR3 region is CASSSLQGTVAGELFF. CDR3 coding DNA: TGCGCCAGCAGCTCGCTGCAGGGAACTGTGGCCGGGGAGCTGTTTTTT.

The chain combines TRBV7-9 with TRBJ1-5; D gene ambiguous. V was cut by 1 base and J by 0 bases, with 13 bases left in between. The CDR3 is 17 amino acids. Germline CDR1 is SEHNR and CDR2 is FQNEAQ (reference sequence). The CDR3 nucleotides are TGTGCCAGCAGCTTAGTGGTCGGACCTACTAGCAATCAGCCCCAGCATTTT. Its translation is CASSLVVGPTSNQPQHF.

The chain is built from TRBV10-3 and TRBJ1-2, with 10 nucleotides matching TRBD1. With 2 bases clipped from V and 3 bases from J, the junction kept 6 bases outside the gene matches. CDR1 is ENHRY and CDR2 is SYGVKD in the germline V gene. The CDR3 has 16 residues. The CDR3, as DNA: TGTGCCATCAGTGAGCCGGACAGGGGGTACTACTATGGCTACACCTTC. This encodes CAISEPDRGYYYGYTF.

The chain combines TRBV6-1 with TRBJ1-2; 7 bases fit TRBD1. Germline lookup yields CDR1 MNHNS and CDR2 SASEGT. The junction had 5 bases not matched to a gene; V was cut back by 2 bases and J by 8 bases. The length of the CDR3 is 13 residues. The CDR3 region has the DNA TGTGCCAGCAGTGAAAACAGGGGTGGCGGCTACACCTTC. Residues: CASSENRGGGYTF.

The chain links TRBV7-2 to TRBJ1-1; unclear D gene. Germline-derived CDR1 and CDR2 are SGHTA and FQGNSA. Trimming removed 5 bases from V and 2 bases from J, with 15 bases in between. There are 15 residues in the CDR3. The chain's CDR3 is CASSTTPLTNTEAFF. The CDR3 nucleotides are TGTGCCAGCAGCACCACACCCCTTACTAACACTGAAGCTTTCTTT.

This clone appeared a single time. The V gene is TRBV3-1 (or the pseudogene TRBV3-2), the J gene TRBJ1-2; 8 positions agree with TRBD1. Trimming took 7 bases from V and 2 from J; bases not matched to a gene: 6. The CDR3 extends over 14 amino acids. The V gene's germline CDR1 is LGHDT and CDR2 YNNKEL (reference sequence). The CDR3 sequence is CASTRQGLNYGYTF. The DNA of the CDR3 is TGTGCCAGCACCCGACAGGGGCTAAACTATGGCTACACCTTC.

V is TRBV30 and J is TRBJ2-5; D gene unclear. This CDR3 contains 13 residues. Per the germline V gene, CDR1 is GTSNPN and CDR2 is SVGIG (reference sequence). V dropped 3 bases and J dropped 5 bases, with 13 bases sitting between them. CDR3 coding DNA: TGTGCCTGGAGCAAGGACGGCGTGGAGACCCAGTACTTC. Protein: CAWSKDGVETQYF.